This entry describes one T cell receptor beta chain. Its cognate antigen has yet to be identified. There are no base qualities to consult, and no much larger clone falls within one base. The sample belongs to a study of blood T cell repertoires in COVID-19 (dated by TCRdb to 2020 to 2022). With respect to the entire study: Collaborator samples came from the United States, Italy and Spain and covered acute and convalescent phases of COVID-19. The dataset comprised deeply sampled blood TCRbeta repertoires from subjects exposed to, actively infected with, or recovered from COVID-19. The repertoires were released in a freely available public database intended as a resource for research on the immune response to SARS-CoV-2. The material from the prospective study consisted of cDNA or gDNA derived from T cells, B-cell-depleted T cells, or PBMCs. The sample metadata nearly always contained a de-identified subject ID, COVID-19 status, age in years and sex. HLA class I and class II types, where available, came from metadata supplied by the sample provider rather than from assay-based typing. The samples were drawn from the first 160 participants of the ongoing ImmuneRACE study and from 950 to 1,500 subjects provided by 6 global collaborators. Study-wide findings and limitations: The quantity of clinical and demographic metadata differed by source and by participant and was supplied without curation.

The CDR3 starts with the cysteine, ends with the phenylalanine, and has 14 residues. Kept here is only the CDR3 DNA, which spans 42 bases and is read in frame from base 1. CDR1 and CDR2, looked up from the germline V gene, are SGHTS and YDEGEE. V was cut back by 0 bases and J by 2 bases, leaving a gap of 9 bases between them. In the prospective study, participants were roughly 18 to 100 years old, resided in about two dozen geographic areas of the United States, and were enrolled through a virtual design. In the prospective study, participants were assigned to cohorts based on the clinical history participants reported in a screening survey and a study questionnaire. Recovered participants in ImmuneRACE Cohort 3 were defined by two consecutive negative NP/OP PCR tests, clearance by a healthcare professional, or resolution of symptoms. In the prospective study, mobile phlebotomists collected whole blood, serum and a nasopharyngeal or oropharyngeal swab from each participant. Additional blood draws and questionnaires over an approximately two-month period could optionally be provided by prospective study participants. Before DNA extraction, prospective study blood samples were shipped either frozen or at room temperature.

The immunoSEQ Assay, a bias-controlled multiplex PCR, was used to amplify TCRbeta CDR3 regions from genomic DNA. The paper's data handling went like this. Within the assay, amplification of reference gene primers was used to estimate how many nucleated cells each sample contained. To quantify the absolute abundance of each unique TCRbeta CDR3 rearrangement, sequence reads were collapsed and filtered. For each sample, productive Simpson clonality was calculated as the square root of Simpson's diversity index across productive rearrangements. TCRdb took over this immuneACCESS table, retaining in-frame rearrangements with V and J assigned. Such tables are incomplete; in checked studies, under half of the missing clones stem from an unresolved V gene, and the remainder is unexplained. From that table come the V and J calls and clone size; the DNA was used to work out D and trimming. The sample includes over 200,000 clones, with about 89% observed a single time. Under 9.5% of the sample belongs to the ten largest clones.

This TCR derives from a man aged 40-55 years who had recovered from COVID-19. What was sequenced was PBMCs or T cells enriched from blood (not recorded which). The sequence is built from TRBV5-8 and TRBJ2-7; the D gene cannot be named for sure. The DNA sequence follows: TGTGCCAGCAGCTTGGATCTAGTCACCTACGAGCAGTACTTC. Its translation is CASSLDLVTYEQYF.